This entry is about one TCR beta chain. The sample originates from a study of blood T cell repertoires in COVID-19. Whole-study context: Both acute and convalescent COVID-19 samples were obtained from the United States, Italy and Spain. Sample material is recorded as cDNA or gDNA derived from T cells, B-cell-depleted T cells, or PBMCs.

In the authors' methods: Nucleated cell counts were estimated from reference gene primer amplification. Here immunoSEQ multiplex PCR was the method, and the copy in TCRdb shows in-frame clones only, minus some. V, J and clone size are taken as reported in that table, and D and trimming were inferred from the DNA itself. Of about 330,000 clones listed, roughly 85% are singletons. The CDR3 extends over 16 amino acids. Per germline, CDR1 MNHNS and CDR2 SASEGT. With 1 base clipped from V and 6 bases from J, the junction kept 12 bases outside the gene matches. The sequence derives from a human donor in a cohort sampled during active COVID-19. This chain uses TRBV6-1 with TRBJ2-7, with 7 bases aligning to TRBD2. Sequencing used peripheral blood. CDR3 sequence (DNA): TGTGCCAGCAGTGAAGTCGGGGGGAGACCTTTAATCGAGCAGTACTTC. Encoded protein: CASSEVGGRPLIEQYF.